This T cell receptor (beta chain) was captured by sequencing in a study of blood T cell repertoires in COVID-19. This table comes from immunoSEQ multiplex PCR, and its TCRdb copy is limited to in-frame clones, with some not included. Altogether 140,000 to 150,000 clones are present, 80% to 90% being singletons, with the ten largest covering around an eighth. Trimming stripped 3 bases from V and 3 bases from J, with 9 bases between. Germline V lookup: CDR1 SGDLS, CDR2 YYNGEE. CDR3 size: 14 residues. This TCR came from a man younger than 30 with COVID-19, enrolled during active disease. The sample consisted of peripheral blood. V gene TRBV9 combines with J gene TRBJ2-2; D gene uncertain. The CDR3 DNA sequence: TGTGCCAGCAGCGGCCGAGGTTACACCGGGGAGCTGTTTTTT. It specifies CASSGRGYTGELFF.